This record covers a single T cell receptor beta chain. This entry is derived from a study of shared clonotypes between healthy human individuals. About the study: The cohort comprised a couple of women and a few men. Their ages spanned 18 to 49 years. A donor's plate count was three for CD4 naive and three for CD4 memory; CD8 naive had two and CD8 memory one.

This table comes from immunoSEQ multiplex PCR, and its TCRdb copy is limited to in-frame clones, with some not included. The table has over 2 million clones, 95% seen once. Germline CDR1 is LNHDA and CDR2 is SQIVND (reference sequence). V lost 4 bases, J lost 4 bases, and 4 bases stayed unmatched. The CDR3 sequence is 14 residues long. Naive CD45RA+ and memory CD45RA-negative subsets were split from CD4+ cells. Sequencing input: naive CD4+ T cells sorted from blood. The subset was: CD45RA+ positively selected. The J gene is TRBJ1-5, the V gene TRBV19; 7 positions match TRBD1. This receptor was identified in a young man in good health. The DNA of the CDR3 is TGTGCCAGTAGTAACACGGGACAGAATCAGCCCCAGCATTTT. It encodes CASSNTGQNQPQHF.